The 18 T cell receptor beta chains reported below all come from one sample, sequenced in a study of blood T cell repertoires in COVID-19. Assay used: immunoSEQ multiplex PCR; TCRdb lists only in-frame clones, some missing. The sample carries roughly 100,000 clones, 85% recorded once. The specimen was peripheral blood. These receptors originate from a man aged 50 to 60 with acute or convalescent COVID-19.

CDR3 in DNA: TGTGCCAGCTCCAGATTAGACAGGGGAGGCAATCAGCCCCAGCATTTT. Translating gives CASSRLDRGGNQPQHF. The V call is TRBV18, the J call TRBJ1-5; TRBD1 agrees at 8 bases. Germline CDR1 is KGHSH and CDR2 is LQKENI. Trimming removed 6 bases from V and 2 bases from J; junction bases left unmatched: 9. This CDR3 contains 16 residues. Full variable domain (outside the CDR3, taken from reference TRBV18 and TRBJ1-5): NAGVMQNPRHLVRRRGQEARLRCSPMKGHSHVYWYRQLPEEGLKFMVYLQKENIIDESGMPKERFSAEFPKEGPSILRIQQVVRGDSAAYFCASSRLDRGGNQPQHFGDGTRLSIL.

The chain carries TRBV3-1 (or the pseudogene TRBV3-2) and TRBJ2-7; 7 nucleotides agree with TRBD1. CDR1 LGHDT and CDR2 YNNKEL come from the germline V gene (reference sequence). Trimming cost V 1 base and J 3 bases; bases outside gene matches: 6. This CDR3 spans 15 amino acids. The CDR3 spells CASSQGPGGFYEQYF. CDR3 bases: TGTGCCAGCAGCCAAGGACCAGGGGGATTCTACGAGCAGTACTTC.

The V and J genes are TRBV18 and TRBJ1-5; tentatively, D is TRBD1 (5 bases). The germline gives CDR1 KGHSH, CDR2 LQKENI. This CDR3 contains 15 residues. Trimming shortened V by 1 base and J by 4 bases, and 11 bases separated the two germline ends. CDR3 sequence: CASSPRGLANQPQHF. In DNA, the CDR3 is TGTGCCAGCTCACCACGGGGACTGGCAAATCAGCCCCAGCATTTT.

This chain connects TRBV6-5 to TRBJ2-3; possibly TRBD2 for D (6 bases). The CDR3 runs 15 residues. Deletions cut 5 bases from V and 6 bases from J, with 18 bases between. Germline CDR1 MNHEY, CDR2 SVGAGI. This CDR3 reads CASSTTEGRRDTQYF. The CDR3 DNA sequence: TGTGCCAGCAGTACGACGGAGGGGCGGCGGGATACGCAGTATTTT.

The rearrangement links TRBV7-9 to TRBJ1-1; 8 nucleotides match TRBD1. With V trimmed by 6 bases and J by 5 bases, 2 bases remained unmatched. The CDR3 loop spans 12 amino acids. Germline CDR1 and CDR2: SEHNR and FQNEAQ (reference sequence). This CDR3 is CASSWTGTEAFF. In nucleotides, the CDR3 is TGTGCCAGCAGTTGGACAGGGACTGAAGCTTTCTTT.

This chain uses TRBV12-3 or TRBV12-4 with TRBJ2-7, with 8 nucleotides matching TRBD2. The CDR3 is 13 residues long. J lost 7 bases, V lost 7 bases, and 9 bases had no gene match. As DNA, the CDR3 is TGTGCCAGCACCCCGGGGGGGTGGGGGGAGCAGTACTTC. It encodes CASTPGGWGEQYF.

The chain has TRBV11-2 and TRBJ2-5; D is perhaps TRBD2 (5 bases). CDR3 length equals 13 residues. The V and J ends lost 1 base and 4 bases respectively, with 7 bases between them. Germline values: CDR1 SGHAT, CDR2 FQNNGV. The CDR3 nucleotides are TGTGCCAGCAGCTTAGTCGAGGGAGAGACCCAGTACTTC. Its translation: CASSLVEGETQYF.

The chain uses TRBV11-2 and TRBJ2-1; TRBD1 agrees at 9 bases. The germline CDR1 and CDR2 sequences are SGHAT and FQNNGV. Unmatched junction bases numbered 10, after V lost 5 bases and J lost 5 bases. The CDR3 is 16 amino acids. The CDR3 nucleotides are TGTGCCAGCAGCCCTAAGACCGGGACAGGGCACAATGAGCAGTTCTTC. The encoded protein is CASSPKTGTGHNEQFF.

The chain uses TRBV5-6 and TRBJ1-1; the match to TRBD1 covers 7 bases. J was trimmed by 6 bases and V by 4 bases; bases with no gene match: 12. The germline V gene encodes CDR1 SGHDT and CDR2 YYEEEE. This CDR3 spans 15 amino acids. CDR3 sequence reads: CASSPTGVRDAEAFF. The DNA for the CDR3 is TGTGCCAGCAGCCCCACAGGGGTACGGGACGCTGAAGCTTTCTTT.

The chain carries TRBV27 and TRBJ1-6, with D possibly matching TRBD1 (5 bases). The V end lost 2 bases, the J end lost 8 bases, and 16 bases lay between the germline ends. Germline V gene lookup returns CDR1 MNHEY and CDR2 SMNVEV (reference sequence). The CDR3 is 16 amino acids. The CDR3 coding sequence is TGTGCCAGCAGTTTAAGCATGGGAGGGGTCTATTCACCCCTCCACTTT. Its translation: CASSLSMGGVYSPLHF.

The J gene is TRBJ2-1, the V gene TRBV19; weak D call: TRBD1 (6 bases). Germline V gives CDR1 LNHDA, CDR2 SQIVND (reference sequence). This CDR3 contains 16 residues. With 1 base removed from V and 5 bases from J, the gap between germline ends came to 15 bases. CDR3 nucleotide sequence: TGTGCCAGTAGTATAGGTTTGCGGACAGCCCACAATGAGCAGTTCTTC. It encodes CASSIGLRTAHNEQFF.

The chain links TRBV3-1 (or the pseudogene TRBV3-2) to TRBJ2-7; 8 bases agree with TRBD1. With 1 base clipped from V and 8 bases from J, the junction kept 7 bases outside the gene matches. CDR1 LGHDT and CDR2 YNNKEL come from the germline V gene (reference sequence). There are 14 residues in the CDR3. The chain's CDR3 is CASSQVSTGDKQYF. The CDR3 coding sequence is TGTGCCAGCAGCCAAGTTTCGACAGGGGACAAGCAGTACTTC.

V gene TRBV2 combines with J gene TRBJ2-5; 8 bases are shared with TRBD2. CDR1 is SNHLY and CDR2 is FYNNEI in the germline V gene. CDR3 length: 16 amino acids. V shed 6 bases and J 0 bases; nucleotides not matched to a gene: 9. The chain's CDR3 is CASRGGGGGYQETQYF. The CDR3 DNA reads TGTGCCAGCAGGGGTGGTGGCGGGGGGTACCAAGAGACCCAGTACTTC.

This clone was recorded once. The CDR3 loop is CAWSVRQGFSSYEQYF. The CDR3 nucleotides read TGTGCCTGGAGTGTACGTCAGGGGTTCTCAAGTTACGAGCAGTACTTC. The chain couples TRBV30 to TRBJ2-7; D possibly corresponds to TRBD1 (6 bases). The CDR3 totals 16 residues. The V end lost 0 bases, the J end lost 4 bases, and 19 bases lay between the germline ends. CDR1 is GTSNPN and CDR2 is SVGIG in the germline V gene (reference sequence).

The chain carries TRBV30 and TRBJ1-2; D gene ambiguous. V was cut by 2 bases and J by 5 bases, with 15 bases left in between. Germline assignment: CDR1 GTSNPN and CDR2 SVGIG (reference sequence). The CDR3 is 14 amino acids. CDR3: CAWSPRSLSYGYTF. CDR3 sequence (DNA): TGTGCCTGGAGTCCCAGGTCCCTATCTTATGGCTACACCTTC.

V gene TRBV3-1 (or the pseudogene TRBV3-2) combines with J gene TRBJ2-4; TRBD1 is a possible D gene (6 bases). Germline lookup yields CDR1 LGHDT and CDR2 YNNKEL (reference sequence). The CDR3 is made up of 15 amino acids. The ends were cut back, 1 base at V and 7 bases at J, with 14 bases in the middle. This CDR3 reads CASSQGTGRVNIQYF. The CDR3 region has the DNA TGTGCCAGCAGCCAAGGAACAGGGCGGGTGAACATTCAGTACTTC.

A single count supports this clone. The V and J genes are TRBV5-1 and TRBJ1-5, with D unresolved. V was cut by 2 bases and J by 3 bases, with 9 bases left in between. The CDR3 sequence is 14 residues long. Germline V gene data show CDR1 as SGHRS and CDR2 as YFSETQ. The CDR3 is CASSLGELNQPQHF. The CDR3 DNA follows: TGCGCCAGCAGCTTAGGAGAGCTCAATCAGCCCCAGCATTTT.

The genes are TRBV9 and TRBJ1-3; 9 bases are a match to TRBD1. CDR3 length: 15 residues. After removal of 7 bases from V and 4 bases from J, the junction contained 9 bases not matched to a gene. From germline, CDR1 is SGDLS and CDR2 YYNGEE. CDR3 loop: CASGTGTGIGNTIYF. The CDR3 region has the DNA TGTGCCAGCGGTACCGGGACAGGGATAGGAAACACCATATATTTT.